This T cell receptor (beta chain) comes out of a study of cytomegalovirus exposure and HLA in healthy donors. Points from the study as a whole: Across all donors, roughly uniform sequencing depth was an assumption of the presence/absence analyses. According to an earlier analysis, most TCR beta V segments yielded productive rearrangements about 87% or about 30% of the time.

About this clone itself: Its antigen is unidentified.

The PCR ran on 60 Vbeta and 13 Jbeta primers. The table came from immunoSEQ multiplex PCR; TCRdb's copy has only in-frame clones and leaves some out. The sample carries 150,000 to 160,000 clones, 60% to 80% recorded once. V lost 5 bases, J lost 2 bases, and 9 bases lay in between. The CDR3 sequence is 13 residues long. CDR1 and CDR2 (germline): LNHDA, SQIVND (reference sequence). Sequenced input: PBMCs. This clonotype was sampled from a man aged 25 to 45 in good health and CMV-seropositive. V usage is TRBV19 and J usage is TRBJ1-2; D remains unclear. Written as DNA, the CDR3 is TGTGCCAGTAGTTCCCGAGGGAACTATGGCTACACCTTC. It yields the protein CASSSRGNYGYTF.